The source of this T cell receptor beta chain is a study of Ad26.COV2.S vaccination and SARS-CoV-2 variants. Looking at the study overall: COV1001, an Ad26.COV2.S trial, supplied this vaccine-arm donor.

This sample's treatment: 15 to 20 received Ad26.COV2.S at low or high dose, single or two shots; about 5 received placebo; per-sample allocation not given. Day 63 after the first vaccine or placebo injection was the time point for sampling. Germline CDR1 SGHTA, CDR2 FQGTGA. CDR3 length: 15 residues. Between the trimmed V and J ends, which lost 6 bases and 6 bases, there was a span of 18 bases. Method: immunoSEQ multiplex PCR; TCRdb's copy keeps in-frame clones and lacks some. There are approximately 500,000 clones in the sample; 87% occur only once, and roughly 13% lies in the top ten. The receptor was isolated from a person aged 18-60 years who received the Ad26.COV2.S COVID-19 vaccine or a placebo. Sample: peripheral blood, taken in a trial of Ad26.COV2.S vaccine versus placebo. The V call is TRBV7-3, the J call TRBJ2-1, with D possibly being TRBD1 (7 bases). The CDR3 spells CASSIQGDWLNEQFF. CDR3 bases: TGTGCCAGCAGTATCCAGGGGGACTGGCTCAATGAGCAGTTCTTC.